Listed below are T cell receptor beta chains from one sample, sequenced in a study of blood T cell repertoires in COVID-19. Generated by immunoSEQ multiplex PCR, the TCRdb table keeps only in-frame clones and is missing some. This sample has about 220,000 clones; about 86% occur once, and the top ten carry 3%. Sequencing was performed on peripheral blood. These receptors originate from a woman in her 30s who had recovered from COVID-19. Each CDR3 is given with its conserved first and last residue. A D gene is named only where the DNA matches it firmly. Only some rows state a clone size, as once, few, many or a class for expanded clones.

abundance | j_gene | d_gene | v_gene | CDR3nt | CDR3aa
few | TRBJ2-1 | TRBD2 | TRBV5-6 | TGTGCCAGCAGCACCCAACTAGCGGAGCAGTTCTTC | CASSTQLAEQFF
- | TRBJ1-1 | TRBD1 | TRBV18 | TGTGCCAGCTCACCTTACAGGGGTGGAACTGAAGCTTTCTTT | CASSPYRGGTEAFF
- | TRBJ2-3 | TRBD2 | TRBV7-6 | TGTGCCAGCAGCCTCCGACTAGCGGGGGAGATCACAGATACGCAGTATTTT | CASSLRLAGEITDTQYF
- | TRBJ1-3 | - | TRBV7-6 | TGTGCCAGCAGCATAGGGGTCAGGGGCCCCACTGGAAACACCATATATTTT | CASSIGVRGPTGNTIYF
- | TRBJ2-1 | TRBD2 | TRBV30 | TGTGCCTGGAGTGTAACTAGCGGGGGGTTACGGGATGAGCAGTTCTTC | CAWSVTSGGLRDEQFF
- | TRBJ1-5 | - | TRBV5-1 | TGCGCCAGCAGCAGGGATGTGGTAGTAGAGACAGGCATAAGGTTTGTAAGCAATCAGCCCCAGCATTTT | CASSRDVVVETGIRFVSNQPQHF
- | TRBJ2-3 | - | TRBV6-2/TRBV6-3 | TGTGCCAGCAGTTATACGGGGGGCAGCACAGATACGCAGTATTTT | CASSYTGGSTDTQYF
few | TRBJ1-5 | - | TRBV19 | TGTGCCAGTAGTATAGTGGCGGGTCAGCCCCAGCATTTT | CASSIVAGQPQHF
- | TRBJ2-4 | TRBD1 | TRBV7-2 | TGTGCCAGCAGCAGAGACAGGGGCGGAGGAAACATTCAGTACTTC | CASSRDRGGGNIQYF
- | TRBJ2-1 | - | TRBV2 | TGTGCCAGCAGTGTTAGAGGGTCGGAGTTCTTC | CASSVRGSEFF
- | TRBJ1-1 | TRBD1 | TRBV10-3 | TGTGCCATCAGTGACACGACAGGGAGGTACACTGAAGCTTTCTTT | CAISDTTGRYTEAFF
- | TRBJ2-5 | - | TRBV2 | TGTGCCAGCAATAGACAACCCGGGACCCAGTACTTC | CASNRQPGTQYF